These 13 T cell receptor beta chains share one sample of origin, sequenced in a study of blood T cell repertoires in COVID-19. Profiling relied on immunoSEQ multiplex PCR, and the TCRdb table lists in-frame clones only, not all of them. The sample records 250,000 to 300,000 clones, around 84% being singletons. Input material: PBMCs or T cells enriched from blood (not recorded which). These receptors came from a woman between 50 and 59 years old who had been exposed to COVID-19.

This clone has a single count. This chain connects TRBV3-1 (or the pseudogene TRBV3-2) to TRBJ1-1, with D possibly TRBD1 on 6 matching bases. CDR3 size: 14 residues. V was clipped by 4 bases and J by 5 bases, with 14 bases between them. Germline V CDR1 and CDR2: LGHDT, YNNKEL (reference sequence). The CDR3 loop is CASSPRGGTTEAFF. In DNA, the CDR3 is TGTGCCAGCAGCCCTCGGGGGGGCACAACTGAAGCTTTCTTT.

This sequence joins TRBV19 and TRBJ1-2, with D possibly being TRBD1 (6 bases). Trimming removed 7 bases at V and 10 bases at J, with 16 bases between. Germline CDR1 and CDR2: LNHDA and SQIVND (reference sequence). The CDR3 totals 12 residues. The CDR3 loop is CASTMRGFDYTF. The CDR3 DNA is TGTGCCAGTACCATGAGGGGGTTTGACTACACCTTC.

The gene calls are TRBV10-2 and TRBJ1-1; 8 nucleotides line up with TRBD1. The V gene's germline CDR1 is WSHSY and CDR2 SAAADI. V was clipped by 2 bases and J by 11 bases; unmatched bases: 4. The CDR3 contains 12 residues. The DNA of the CDR3 is TGCGCCAGCAGTGAGGTCGACAGGGGTGCTTTCTTT. It yields the protein CASSEVDRGAFF.

V and J are TRBV3-1 (or the pseudogene TRBV3-2) and TRBJ1-6; D might be TRBD1 (5 bases). Germline values: CDR1 LGHDT, CDR2 YNNKEL (reference sequence). Trimming pared 3 bases from V and 12 bases from J, leaving 9 bases between. The CDR3 covers 12 residues. The CDR3 protein is CASSQGLRPLHF. For the CDR3, the DNA is TGTGCCAGCAGCCAGGGGCTGCGACCCCTCCACTTT.

The chain carries TRBV28 and TRBJ1-2; D remains unclear. Trimming took 5 bases from V and 3 from J, leaving 13 bases between them. The CDR3 runs to 14 residues. CDR1 MDHEN and CDR2 SYDVKM come from the germline V gene. Here the CDR3 reads CASSIINRDYGYTF. CDR3 DNA sequence: TGTGCCAGCAGTATAATTAACCGGGACTATGGCTACACCTTC.

The V and J genes are TRBV2 and TRBJ2-3; 9 nucleotides line up with TRBD1. The germline gives CDR1 SNHLY, CDR2 FYNNEI. The ends lost 6 bases at V and 3 bases at J; junction bases unmatched: 1. The CDR3 runs 13 residues. CDR3 nucleotide sequence: TGTGCCAGCAGGGGGACAGGGACAGATACGCAGTATTTT. Amino acid sequence: CASRGTGTDTQYF.

The rearrangement joins TRBV5-1 to TRBJ1-1; 7 bases are shared with TRBD1. Per germline, CDR1 SGHRS and CDR2 YFSETQ. The CDR3 is 13 residues long. V shed 2 bases, J shed 4 bases, and the junction held 2 bases outside the gene matches. The CDR3 region is CASSFPGGTEAFF. The CDR3 nucleotides are TGCGCCAGCAGCTTCCCAGGGGGCACTGAAGCTTTCTTT.

The chain couples TRBV12-3 or TRBV12-4 to TRBJ1-4; 11 bases are a match to TRBD1. The CDR3 loop spans 13 amino acids. With 3 bases clipped from V and 11 bases from J, the junction kept 2 bases outside the gene matches. The CDR3 here is CASSLGDRGKLFF. The CDR3 region has the DNA TGTGCCAGCAGTTTGGGGGACAGGGGGAAACTGTTTTTT.

DNA for the CDR3: TGTGCCAGCAGCTTGGCGTCCGAGGGAAAACTGTTTTTT. As protein: CASSLASEGKLFF. The chain employs TRBV5-4 and TRBJ1-4; no definite D call. Looked up from germline, CDR1 is SGHNT and CDR2 is YYREEE (reference sequence). The length of the CDR3 is 13 residues. V shed 0 bases and J shed 10 bases, with 10 bases lying between them.

As regards this clone: Other nucleotide sequences in the sample specify the same CDR3. The chain is built from TRBV27 and TRBJ1-5; 8 nucleotides agree with TRBD1. V was clipped by 3 bases and J by 5 bases; unmatched bases: 3. CDR1 and CDR2 (germline): MNHEY, SMNVEV (reference sequence). The CDR3 runs 14 residues. The CDR3 sequence: CASSLYRGDQPQHF. For the CDR3, the DNA is TGTGCCAGCAGTTTGTACAGGGGGGATCAGCCCCAGCATTTT.

The gene calls are TRBV3-1 (or the pseudogene TRBV3-2) and TRBJ1-2, with 10 bases matching TRBD1. The CDR3 is made up of 18 amino acids. From germline, CDR1 is LGHDT and CDR2 YNNKEL (reference sequence). The trim removed 6 bases at V and 8 bases at J, leaving 21 bases unmatched. CDR3 protein: CASSWGDRTGTGAGGYTF. CDR3 in DNA: TGTGCCAGCAGTTGGGGAGACCGAACCGGGACAGGGGCGGGCGGCTACACCTTC.

V gene TRBV21-1 combines with J gene TRBJ1-5. TRBV21-1 is assigned pseudogene status. The CDR3 spans 12 residues. The CDR3 sequence: CASSFGNQPQHF. CDR3 in DNA: TGTGCCAGCAGCTTCGGGAATCAGCCCCAGCATTTT.

The J gene is TRBJ2-7, the V gene TRBV27; 12 nucleotides line up with TRBD1. CDR3 length equals 15 residues. The germline V gene has CDR1 MNHEY and CDR2 SMNVEV (reference sequence). The V gene end was trimmed by 2 bases and the J gene end by 7 bases; junction bases not matched to a gene: 6. CDR3 region: CASSLGTGGKGEQYF. The CDR3 DNA reads TGTGCCAGCAGTTTAGGGACAGGGGGCAAGGGGGAGCAGTACTTC.